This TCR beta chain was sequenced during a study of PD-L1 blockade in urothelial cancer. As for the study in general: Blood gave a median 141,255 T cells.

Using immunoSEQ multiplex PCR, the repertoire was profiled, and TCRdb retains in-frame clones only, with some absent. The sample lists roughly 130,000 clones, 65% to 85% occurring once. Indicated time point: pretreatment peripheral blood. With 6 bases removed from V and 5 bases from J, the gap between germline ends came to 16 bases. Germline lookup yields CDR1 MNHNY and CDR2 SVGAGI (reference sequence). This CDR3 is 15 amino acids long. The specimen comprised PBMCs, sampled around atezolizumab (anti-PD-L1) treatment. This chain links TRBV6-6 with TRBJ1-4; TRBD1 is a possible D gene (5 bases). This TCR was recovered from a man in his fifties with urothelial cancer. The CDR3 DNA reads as TGTGCCAGCAGGCCATATACGGGGGAGAATGAAAAACTGTTTTTT. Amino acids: CASRPYTGENEKLFF.